A selection of T cell receptor beta chains follows, all from one sample in a study of blood T cell repertoires in COVID-19. Some clones are missing from TCRdb's copy, which holds only in-frame ones; the method was immunoSEQ multiplex PCR. Among about 170,000 clones listed, more than 85% were seen once. Sequences were obtained from peripheral blood. The receptor source for this set is a middle-aged man with acute or convalescent COVID-19. Both conserved end residues are part of each CDR3. The D gene is left open where the match is weak. Rows give clone size only sometimes, using once, few, many, or a class for an expanded clone.

d_call j_call clone_size v_call cdr3_nt cdr3_aa
TRBD1 TRBJ1-6 - TRBV30 TGTGCCTGGAGTGCCGGGACAGGATATTCACCCCTCCACTTT CAWSAGTGYSPLHF
TRBD1 TRBJ2-1 - TRBV5-1 TGCGCCAGCAGCTTGGGGACAGGGGACCATGAGCAGTTCTTC CASSLGTGDHEQFF
TRBD2 TRBJ2-7 - TRBV13 TGTGCCAGCAGCTCCAGGGGAACGACTAGCGGAGTAACCTACGAGCAGTACTTC CASSSRGTTSGVTYEQYF
- TRBJ2-2 - TRBV29-1 TGCAGCGTGGGCAGGGGCGCGAACACCGGGGAGCTGTTTTTT CSVGRGANTGELFF
- TRBJ1-6 - TRBV4-2 TGTGCCAGCAGCCAAGTCCAACAGGGTTTAAGCAGTTCACCCCTCCACTTT CASSQVQQGLSSSPLHF
TRBD2 TRBJ2-1 - TRBV4-2 TGTGCCAGCAGCCAAGGGGGACTAGCGGGCCGCGGGCAGTTCTTC CASSQGGLAGRGQFF
TRBD2 TRBJ2-4 - TRBV4-1 TGCGCCAGTACCAACACACTAGCGGGAGTAAACATTCAGTACTTC CASTNTLAGVNIQYF
- TRBJ1-6 - TRBV19 TGTGCCAGTTCCACGGTGAGGGGGAAAGGTTCACCCCTCCACTTT CASSTVRGKGSPLHF
- TRBJ2-3 once TRBV7-6 TGTGCCAGCAGCTTCGGTAGCTACATTAGCACAGATACGCAGTATTTT CASSFGSYISTDTQYF
- TRBJ2-5 - TRBV27 TGTGCCAGCAGTTTAGGGCCCAACGGACTTGAGACCCAGTACTTC CASSLGPNGLETQYF
TRBD1 TRBJ1-2 - TRBV19 TGTGCCAGTAGTTCAACAGGGGGGAACTATGGCTACACCTTC CASSSTGGNYGYTF
TRBD1 TRBJ1-4 - TRBV9 TGTGCCAGCAGCCCTCAATCAGGGGGGAATGAAAAACTGTTTTTT CASSPQSGGNEKLFF
TRBD2 TRBJ2-7 - TRBV14 TGTGCCAGCAGTCATAGCGGGAGTCGGAACGAGCAGTACTTC CASSHSGSRNEQYF
TRBD1 TRBJ2-1 - TRBV27 TGTGCCAGCAGTTTATCAGGGACAGACAATGAGCAGTTCTTC CASSLSGTDNEQFF
- TRBJ2-1 - TRBV30 TGTGCCTGGAGTGTAGGGACTGCGCCGAACAATGAGCAGTTCTTC CAWSVGTAPNNEQFF
TRBD1 TRBJ1-6 once TRBV7-9 TGTGCCAGCAGCTCCACCCGGACAGGACTTAATTCACCCCTCCACTTT CASSSTRTGLNSPLHF
TRBD2 TRBJ2-1 - TRBV4-3 TGCGCCAGCAGCCACGGGACTAGCGGCTACAATGAGCAGTTCTTC CASSHGTSGYNEQFF
TRBD1 TRBJ1-5 few TRBV3-1/TRBV3-2 TGTGCCAGCAGCCGCAGGGGGGGCAATCAGCCCCAGCATTTT CASSRRGGNQPQHF